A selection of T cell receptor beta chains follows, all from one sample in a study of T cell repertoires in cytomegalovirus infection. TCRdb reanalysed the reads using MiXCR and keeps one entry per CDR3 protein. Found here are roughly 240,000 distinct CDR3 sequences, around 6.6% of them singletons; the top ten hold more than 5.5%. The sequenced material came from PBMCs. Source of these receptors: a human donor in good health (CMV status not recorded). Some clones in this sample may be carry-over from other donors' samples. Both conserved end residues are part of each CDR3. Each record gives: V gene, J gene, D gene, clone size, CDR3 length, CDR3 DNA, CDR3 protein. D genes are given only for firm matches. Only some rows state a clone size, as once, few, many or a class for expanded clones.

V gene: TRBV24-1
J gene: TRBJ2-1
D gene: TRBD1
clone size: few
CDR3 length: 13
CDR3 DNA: TGTGCCACCCGGGACAGGGGGGTAAATGAGCAGTTCTTC
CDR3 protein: CATRDRGVNEQFF

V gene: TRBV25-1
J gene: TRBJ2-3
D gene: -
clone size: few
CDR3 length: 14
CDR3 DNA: TGTGCCAGCAGTGAATATAGGGGGGCAGATACGCAGTATTTT
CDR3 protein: CASSEYRGADTQYF

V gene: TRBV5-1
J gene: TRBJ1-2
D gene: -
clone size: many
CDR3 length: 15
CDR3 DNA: TGCGCCAGCAGCTTGGTTGGTAAATCAGGCTATGGCTACACCTTC
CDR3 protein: CASSLVGKSGYGYTF

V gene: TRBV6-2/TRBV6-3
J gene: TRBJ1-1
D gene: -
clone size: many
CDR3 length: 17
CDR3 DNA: TGTGCCAGCAGTTACTCAGTAGGACACGGCATGAACACTGAAGCTTTCTTT
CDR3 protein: CASSYSVGHGMNTEAFF

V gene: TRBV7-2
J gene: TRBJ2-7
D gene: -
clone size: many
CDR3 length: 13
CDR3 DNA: TGTGCCAGCAGCGAGACCCGGGGACGCGAGCAGTACTTC
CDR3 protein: CASSETRGREQYF

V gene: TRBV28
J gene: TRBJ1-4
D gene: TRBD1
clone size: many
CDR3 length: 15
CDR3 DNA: TGTGCCAGCAGTTCCACAGGGGACGTTCGGGAAAAACTGTTTTTT
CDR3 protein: CASSSTGDVREKLFF

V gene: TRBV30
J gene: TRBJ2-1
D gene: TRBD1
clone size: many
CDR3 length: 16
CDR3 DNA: TGTGCCTGGAGTTCCGTTAGACAGGGTTATCTTTATGAGCAGTTCTTC
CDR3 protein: CAWSSVRQGYLYEQFF

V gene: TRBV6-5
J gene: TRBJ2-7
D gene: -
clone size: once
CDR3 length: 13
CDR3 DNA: TGTGCCAGCAGAGGGGACATAGCCTACGAGCAGTACTTC
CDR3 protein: CASRGDIAYEQYF

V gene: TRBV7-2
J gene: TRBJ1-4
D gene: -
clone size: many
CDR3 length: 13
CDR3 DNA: TGTGCCAGCAGCTTATTGGGTGTTGAAAAACTGTTTTTT
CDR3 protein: CASSLLGVEKLFF

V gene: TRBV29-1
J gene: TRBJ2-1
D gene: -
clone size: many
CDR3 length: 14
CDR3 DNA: TGCAGCGTTGAGGGCGCTATGGTCTACAATGAGCAGTTCTTC
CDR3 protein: CSVEGAMVYNEQFF

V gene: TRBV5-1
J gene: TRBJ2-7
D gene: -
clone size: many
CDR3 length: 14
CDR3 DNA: TGCGCCAGCAGCCCGACGCCGATCGGCTACGAGCAGTACTTC
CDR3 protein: CASSPTPIGYEQYF

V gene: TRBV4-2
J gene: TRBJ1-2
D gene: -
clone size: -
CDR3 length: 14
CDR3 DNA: TGTGCCAGCAGCCAAGAACGGGCAGGGAATGGCTACACCTTC
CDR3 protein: CASSQERAGNGYTF

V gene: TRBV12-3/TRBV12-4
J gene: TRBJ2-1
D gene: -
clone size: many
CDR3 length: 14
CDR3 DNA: TGTGCCAGCAGTCCAGGGTCCGAGGGTAATGAGCAGTTCTTC
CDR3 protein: CASSPGSEGNEQFF

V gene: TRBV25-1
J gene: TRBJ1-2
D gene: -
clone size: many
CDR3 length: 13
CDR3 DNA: TGTGCCAGCAGTGAATTTGAGGGTTCTGGCTACACCTTC
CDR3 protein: CASSEFEGSGYTF

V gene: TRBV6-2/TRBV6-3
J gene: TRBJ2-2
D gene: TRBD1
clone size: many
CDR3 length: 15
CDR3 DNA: TGTGCCAGCAGACGACAGGGGGCGAACACCGGGGAGCTGTTTTTT
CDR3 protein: CASRRQGANTGELFF

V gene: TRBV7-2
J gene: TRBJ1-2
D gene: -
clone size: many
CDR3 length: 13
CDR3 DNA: TGTGCCAGCAGCTTCCGGGACATCTCCGACTACACCTTC
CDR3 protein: CASSFRDISDYTF

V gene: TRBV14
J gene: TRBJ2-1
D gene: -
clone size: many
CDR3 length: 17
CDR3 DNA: TGTGCCAGCAGCCAAGACGTTTACCGGGGTACGAGTAATGAGCAGTTCTTC
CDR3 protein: CASSQDVYRGTSNEQFF

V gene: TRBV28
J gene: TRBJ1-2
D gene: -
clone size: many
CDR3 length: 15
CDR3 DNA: TGTGCCAGCAGTCGGGCCCCGACTGGGAGCTATGGCTACACCTTC
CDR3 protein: CASSRAPTGSYGYTF

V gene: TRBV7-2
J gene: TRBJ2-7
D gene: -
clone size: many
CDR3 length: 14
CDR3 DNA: TGTGCCAGCAGCTTATTACTGGTGAGCTACGAGCAGTACTTC
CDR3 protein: CASSLLLVSYEQYF

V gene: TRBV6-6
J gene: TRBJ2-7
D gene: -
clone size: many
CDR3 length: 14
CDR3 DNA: TGTGCCAGCAGTTACTCGATATTCGGAGCCGAGCAGTACTTC
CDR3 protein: CASSYSIFGAEQYF

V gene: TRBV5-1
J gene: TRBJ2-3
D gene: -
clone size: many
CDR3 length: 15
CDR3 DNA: TGCGCCAGCAGCTTGAGGGAGGATGGCGCAGATACGCAGTATTTT
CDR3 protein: CASSLREDGADTQYF

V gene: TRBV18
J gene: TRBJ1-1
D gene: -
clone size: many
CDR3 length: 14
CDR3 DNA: TGTGCCAGCTCACCACAAGTGGTGAACACTGAAGCTTTCTTT
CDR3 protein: CASSPQVVNTEAFF

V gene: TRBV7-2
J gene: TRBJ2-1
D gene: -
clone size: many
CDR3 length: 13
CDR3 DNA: TGTGCCAGCAGCTTAGGTACGGTGAGTGAGCAGTTCTTC
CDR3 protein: CASSLGTVSEQFF

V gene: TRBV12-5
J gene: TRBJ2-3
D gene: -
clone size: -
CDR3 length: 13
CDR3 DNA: TGTGCTAGTGGTTTGGCGGGCACAGATACGCAGTATTTT
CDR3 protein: CASGLAGTDTQYF

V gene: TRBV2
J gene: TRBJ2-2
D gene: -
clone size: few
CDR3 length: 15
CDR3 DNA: TGTGCCAGCTTGGGCCCCCGCCTGGACACCGGGGAGCTGTTTTTT
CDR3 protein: CASLGPRLDTGELFF

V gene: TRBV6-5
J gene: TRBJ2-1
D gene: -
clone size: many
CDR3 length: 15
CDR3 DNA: TGTGCCAGCAGTTCCAATTTGGGACCCCACAATGAGCAGTTCTTC
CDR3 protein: CASSSNLGPHNEQFF

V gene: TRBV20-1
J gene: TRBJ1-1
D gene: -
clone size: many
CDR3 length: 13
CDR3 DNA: TGCAGTGCTAGATACGGGACACCTCATGAAGCTTTCTTT
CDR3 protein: CSARYGTPHEAFF

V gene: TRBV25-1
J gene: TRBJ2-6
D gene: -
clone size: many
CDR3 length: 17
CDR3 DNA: TGTGCCAGCAGTGGATCCTCGCCGGTCCCACAGGCCAACGTCCTGACTTTC
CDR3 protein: CASSGSSPVPQANVLTF

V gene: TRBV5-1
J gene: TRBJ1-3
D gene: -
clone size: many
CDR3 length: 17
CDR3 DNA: TGCGCCAGCAGCGGCGGCGGCGGTTTTAGCTCTGGAAACACCATATATTTT
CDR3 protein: CASSGGGGFSSGNTIYF

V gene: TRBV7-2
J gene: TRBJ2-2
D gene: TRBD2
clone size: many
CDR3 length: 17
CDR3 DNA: TGTGCCAGCAGCTTAGGAGCGGGGGGGGGGAGTACCGGGGAGCTGTTTTTT
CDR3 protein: CASSLGAGGGSTGELFF

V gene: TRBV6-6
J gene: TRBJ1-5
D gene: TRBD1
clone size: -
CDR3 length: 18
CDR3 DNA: TGTGCCAGCAGTTACTCGGACTTCGAGGCAGGGGGGGACCAGCCCCAGCATTTT
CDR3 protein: CASSYSDFEAGGDQPQHF

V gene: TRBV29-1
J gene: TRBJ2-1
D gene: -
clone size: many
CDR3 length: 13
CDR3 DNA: TGCAGCGTTGAAGAGGGGCGCTTGACGGAGCAGTTCTTC
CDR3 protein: CSVEEGRLTEQFF

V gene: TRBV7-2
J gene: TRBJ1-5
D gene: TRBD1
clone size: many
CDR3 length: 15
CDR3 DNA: TGTGCCAGCAGCCCACTAGGACAGGGCTTTCAGCCCCAGCATTTT
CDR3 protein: CASSPLGQGFQPQHF

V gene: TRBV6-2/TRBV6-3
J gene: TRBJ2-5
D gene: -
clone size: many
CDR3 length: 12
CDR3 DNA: TGTGCCAGCAGTTACCTCCAAGAGACCCAGTACTTC
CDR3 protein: CASSYLQETQYF

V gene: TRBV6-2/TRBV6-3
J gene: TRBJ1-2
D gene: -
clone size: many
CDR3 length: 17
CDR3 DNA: TGTGCCAGCAGACGCCCCCTTCAGGATAACAGGAACTATGGCTACACCTTC
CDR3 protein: CASRRPLQDNRNYGYTF

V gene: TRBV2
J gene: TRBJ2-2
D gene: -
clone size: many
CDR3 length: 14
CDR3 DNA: TGTGCCAGCAACTGGGGGGACAACACCGGGGAGCTGTTTTTT
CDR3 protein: CASNWGDNTGELFF

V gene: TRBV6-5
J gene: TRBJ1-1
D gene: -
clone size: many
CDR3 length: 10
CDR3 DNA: TGTGCCAGCTTGGGCCTGAGGGCTTTCTTT
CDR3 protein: CASLGLRAFF

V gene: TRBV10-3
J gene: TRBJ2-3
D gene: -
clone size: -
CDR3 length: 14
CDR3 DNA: TGTGCCATCAGTGAGTCGATGAGCACAGATACGCAGTATTTT
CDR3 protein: CAISESMSTDTQYF

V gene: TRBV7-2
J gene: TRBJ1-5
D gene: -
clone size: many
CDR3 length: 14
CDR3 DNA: TGTGCCAGCAGCGCAGACAGCAACAATCAGCCCCAGCATTTT
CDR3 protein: CASSADSNNQPQHF

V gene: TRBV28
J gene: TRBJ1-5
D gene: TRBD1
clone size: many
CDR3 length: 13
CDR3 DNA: TGTGCCAGCAAGACAGGGGGGAATCAGCCCCAGCATTTT
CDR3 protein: CASKTGGNQPQHF

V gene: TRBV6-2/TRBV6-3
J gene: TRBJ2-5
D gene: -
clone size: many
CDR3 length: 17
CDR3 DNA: TGTGCCAGCAGTTATTCCCATCTCGTGCGAAGGGTGGAGACCCAGTACTTC
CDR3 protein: CASSYSHLVRRVETQYF

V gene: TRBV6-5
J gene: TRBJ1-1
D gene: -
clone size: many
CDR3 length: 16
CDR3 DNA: TGTGCCAGCAGTTACCGTGGCCCCCCGCCGGGCACTGAAGCTTTCTTT
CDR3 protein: CASSYRGPPPGTEAFF

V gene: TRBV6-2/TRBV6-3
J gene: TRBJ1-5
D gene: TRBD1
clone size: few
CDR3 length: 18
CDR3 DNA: TGTGCCAGCAGTTACTCAAAGGGGGCAGGGGACTTCAATCAGCCCCAGCATTTT
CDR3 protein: CASSYSKGAGDFNQPQHF

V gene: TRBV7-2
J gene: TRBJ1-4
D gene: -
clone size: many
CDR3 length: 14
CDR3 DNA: TGTGCCAGCAGGGAATTGGCAACTAATGAAAAACTGTTTTTT
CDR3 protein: CASRELATNEKLFF

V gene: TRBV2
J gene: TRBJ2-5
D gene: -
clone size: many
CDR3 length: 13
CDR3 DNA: TGTGCCACCGCAGGGGACTTCCAAGAGACCCAGTACTTC
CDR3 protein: CATAGDFQETQYF

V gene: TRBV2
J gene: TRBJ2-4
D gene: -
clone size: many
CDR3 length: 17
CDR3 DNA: TGTGCCAGCAGGCCCGGGGCAGGGCAACTAGCCAAAAACATTCAGTACTTC
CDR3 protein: CASRPGAGQLAKNIQYF

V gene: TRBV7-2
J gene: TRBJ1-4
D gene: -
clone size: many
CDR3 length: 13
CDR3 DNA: TGTGCCAGCAGCTTGAAGGCAGATGAAAAACTGTTTTTT
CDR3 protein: CASSLKADEKLFF

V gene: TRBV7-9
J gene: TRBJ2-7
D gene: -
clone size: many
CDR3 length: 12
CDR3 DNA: TGTGCCAGCAGTATGACAGCCGAGTTTCAGTACTTC
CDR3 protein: CASSMTAEFQYF

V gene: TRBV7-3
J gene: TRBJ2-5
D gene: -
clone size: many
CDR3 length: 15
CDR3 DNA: TGTGCCAGCAGCTATACTGGGCTAGCTGGGGAGACCCAGTACTTC
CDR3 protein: CASSYTGLAGETQYF

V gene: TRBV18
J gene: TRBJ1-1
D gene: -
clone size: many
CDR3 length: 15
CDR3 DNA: TGTGCCAGCTCACCCGGCGGTGGGCGGAACACTGAAGCTTTCTTT
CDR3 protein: CASSPGGGRNTEAFF

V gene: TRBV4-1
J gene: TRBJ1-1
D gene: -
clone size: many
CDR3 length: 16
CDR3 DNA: TGCGCCAGCAGCCAAGATTTGGAACAGTTGAACACTGAAGCTTTCTTT
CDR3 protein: CASSQDLEQLNTEAFF

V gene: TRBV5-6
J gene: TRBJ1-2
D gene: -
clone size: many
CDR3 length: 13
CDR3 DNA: TGTGCCAGCACCCTCCAGGATGGCTATGGCTACACCTTC
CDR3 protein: CASTLQDGYGYTF

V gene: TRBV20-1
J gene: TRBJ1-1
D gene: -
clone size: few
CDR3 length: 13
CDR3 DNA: TGCAGTGCCCGGTACACAGGGCACACTGAAGCTTTCTTT
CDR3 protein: CSARYTGHTEAFF

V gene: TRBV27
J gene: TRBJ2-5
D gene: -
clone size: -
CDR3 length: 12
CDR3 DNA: TGTGCCAGCAGTTTTAGGGCTCGGACCCAGTACTTC
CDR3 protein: CASSFRARTQYF

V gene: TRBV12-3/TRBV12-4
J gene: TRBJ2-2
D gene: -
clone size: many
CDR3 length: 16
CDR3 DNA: TGTGCCAGCAGTTTGGCGAAACAGGTGCTCACCGGGGAGCTGTTTTTT
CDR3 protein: CASSLAKQVLTGELFF